The clone carrying this T cell receptor beta chain showed up just once. The CDR3 length is 15 residues. V was clipped by 3 bases and J by 1 base, with 10 bases between them. Per germline, CDR1 MDHEN and CDR2 SYDVKM. Assay: immunoSEQ multiplex PCR; the TCRdb copy retains only in-frame clones and omits some. The sample shows around 250,000 clones, roughly 81% of them seen only once. The entry originates in a study of blood T cell repertoires in COVID-19. For the study at large: The study drew acute and convalescent COVID-19 samples from the United States, Italy and Spain. Nucleic acid was either cDNA or gDNA, and it came from T cells, B-cell-depleted T cells, or PBMCs.

Everyone who took part was about 18 to 90 years old, and they came from about two dozen US areas. The sample consisted of PBMCs or T cells enriched from blood (not recorded which). This sequence joins TRBV28 and TRBJ1-5; D is perhaps TRBD1 (6 bases). The TCR sequence derives from a woman aged 45-59 years who had been exposed to COVID-19. In DNA, the CDR3 is TGTGCCAGCAGTTTGCAAGGGGGAAGCAATCAGCCCCAGCATTTT. Translating it yields CASSLQGGSNQPQHF.